This T cell receptor beta chain is from a study of control samples from healthy donors and cancer patients. Sequencing was performed with immunoSEQ multiplex PCR; in TCRdb, only in-frame clones are kept and a portion is missing. This sample carries 95,000 to 150,000 clones, roughly 87% of them seen once, and the ten largest clones take more than 1.5%. The sequenced sample was blood. The TCR comes from a man in his late teens or twenties in good health.

The CDR3 reads CASSGIANTGELFF. The CDR3 coding sequence is TGTGCCAGCAGTGGCATAGCGAACACCGGGGAGCTGTTTTTT. The V call is TRBV6-4, the J call TRBJ2-2; no reliable D call. Deletions cut 4 bases from V and 0 bases from J, with 6 bases between. CDR3 length: 14 amino acids. Germline CDR1 reads MRHNA; CDR2 reads SNTAGT.